This TCR beta chain was profiled in a study of CD8 T cells in ankylosing spondylitis. Study results and limitations: In ankylosing spondylitis patients, matched synovial fluid reportedly showed significant enrichment of disease-linked clones. Clones that were linked to disease were CD8+ and were relatively rare in peripheral blood. Previous work reported some of these motif variants in the synovial fluid and blood of reactive arthritis. Ankylosing spondylitis blood appeared to be characterized by a TCR beta motif of eight highly homologous variants.

For TCR beta, libraries came from quantitative 5'-RACE with molecular barcodes. TCRdb recomputed calls from the 5' RACE reads with MiXCR, one row per CDR3 protein. Here the sample spans hundreds of thousands of distinct CDR3 sequences, about an eighth being singletons. Comment on this clonotype: The antigen remains undetermined.

Germline V gene data show CDR1 as KGHDR and CDR2 as SFDVKD. The CDR3 runs to 13 residues. V lost 9 bases, J lost 3 bases, and 14 bases lay in between. This clonotype was obtained from a male donor with ankylosing spondylitis. This rearrangement joins TRBV24-1 to TRBJ2-7; TRBD2 is a possible D gene (5 bases). The sample consisted of blood, either unsorted or a sorted T cell fraction (not recorded which). CDR3 sequence reads: CATASADHYEQYF. For the CDR3, the DNA is TGTGCCACCGCCTCAGCGGATCACTACGAGCAGTACTTC.